This TCR beta chain was identified during a study of control samples from healthy donors and cancer patients. The sample holds a few counts of this clone. Profiling relied on immunoSEQ multiplex PCR, and the TCRdb table lists in-frame clones only, not all of them. The repertoire includes over 65,000 clones, 94% of them detected once, and 6.2% sits in the top ten. This TCR derives from a woman in her forties in good health. Input material: blood.

CDR3 sequence: CASSLSMDRGAYNEQFF. CDR3 sequence (DNA): TGTGCCAGCAGCCTTAGTATGGACAGGGGAGCCTACAATGAGCAGTTCTTC. V and J are TRBV14 and TRBJ2-1; 9 bases align to TRBD1. The CDR3 contains 17 residues. From germline, CDR1 is SGHDN and CDR2 FVKESK. J lost 2 bases, V lost 4 bases, and 9 bases had no gene match.